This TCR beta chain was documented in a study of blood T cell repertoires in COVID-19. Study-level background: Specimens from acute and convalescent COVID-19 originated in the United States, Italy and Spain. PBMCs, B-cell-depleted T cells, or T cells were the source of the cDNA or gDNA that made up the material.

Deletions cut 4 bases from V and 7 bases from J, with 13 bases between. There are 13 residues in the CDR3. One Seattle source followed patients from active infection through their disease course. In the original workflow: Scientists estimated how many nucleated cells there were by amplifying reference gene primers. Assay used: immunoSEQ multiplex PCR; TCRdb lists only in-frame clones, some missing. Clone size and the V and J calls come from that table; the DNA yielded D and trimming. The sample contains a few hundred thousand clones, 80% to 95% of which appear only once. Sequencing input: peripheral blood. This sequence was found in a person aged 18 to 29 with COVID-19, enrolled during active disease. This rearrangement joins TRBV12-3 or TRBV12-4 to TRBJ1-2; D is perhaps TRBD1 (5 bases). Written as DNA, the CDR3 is TGTGCCAGCAGTTACGGTACAGGTCGTGGCTACACCTTC. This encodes CASSYGTGRGYTF.